The clone carrying this TCR beta chain was counted once. Its antigen is unknown. This sample stems from a study of graft-versus-host responses after intestinal transplantation. Study information: Each transplant was multivisceral, liver-intestinal, or isolated intestinal. Uniformly, recipients were administered anti-thymocyte globulin induction with subsequent tacrolimus and steroids for around 3 years. Overall study results and limits: GvH clones occurred in recipient marrow; some first appeared in ileum or blood.

Assay used: immunoSEQ multiplex PCR; TCRdb lists only in-frame clones, some missing. The repertoire holds more than 65,000 clones, with around 90% as singletons. The CDR3 runs to 15 residues. V was trimmed by 8 bases and J by 8 bases, leaving 21 bases between them. Germline-derived CDR1 and CDR2 are MNHEY and SMNVEV (reference sequence). This TCR was recovered from a human donor who received an intestinal transplant. J is TRBJ1-4 and V is TRBV27; perhaps TRBD1 as D (5 bases). The material was unstimulated CD4+ T cells sorted from spleen or lymph node cells, obtained before intestinal transplant. CDR3 DNA: TGTGCCAGCGGCACTGTAGGGGAGGCGGGGGAAAAACTGTTTTTT. Residues: CASGTVGEAGEKLFF.